This record covers a single T cell receptor (beta chain). The junction and the germline gene differ at one end; a read error may be behind it. The source of the sample is a study of blood T cells in healthy people across ages. Sample-barcoded 5' priming and a J-beta primer mix drove a second PCR of roughly 6 to 12 cycles. In TCRdb, the 5' RACE reads were re-called with MiXCR into one record per CDR3 protein. The repertoire holds about 930,000 distinct CDR3 sequences, roughly 29% seen once, with roughly 10% in the top ten. The CDR3 is 20 amino acids. CDR1 is ENHRY, CDR2 SYGVKD, per germline. The same data also contributed to another study, on T cells of mothers and their children.

The sample consisted of blood. The source is a woman aged 40 to 50 in good health. The chain combines TRBV10-3 with TRBJ2-1, with unresolved D. The CDR3 sequence: CAISDPTMKPGQHSYNEQVF. CDR3 nucleotide sequence: TGTGCCATCAGTGACCCAACAATGAAACCGGGCCAACATTCCTACAATGAGCAGGTCTTC.